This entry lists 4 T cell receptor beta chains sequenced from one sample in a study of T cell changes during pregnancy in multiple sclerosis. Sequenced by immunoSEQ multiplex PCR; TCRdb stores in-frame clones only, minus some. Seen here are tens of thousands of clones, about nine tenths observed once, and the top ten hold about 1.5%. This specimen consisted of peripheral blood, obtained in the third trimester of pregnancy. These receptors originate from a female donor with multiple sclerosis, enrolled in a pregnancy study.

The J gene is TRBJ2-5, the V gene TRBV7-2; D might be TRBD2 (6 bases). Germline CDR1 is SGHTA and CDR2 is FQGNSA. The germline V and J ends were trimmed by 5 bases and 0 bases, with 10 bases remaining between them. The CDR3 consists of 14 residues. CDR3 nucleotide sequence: TGTGCCAGCAGCCCGGCGGGGAACCAAGAGACCCAGTACTTC. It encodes CASSPAGNQETQYF.

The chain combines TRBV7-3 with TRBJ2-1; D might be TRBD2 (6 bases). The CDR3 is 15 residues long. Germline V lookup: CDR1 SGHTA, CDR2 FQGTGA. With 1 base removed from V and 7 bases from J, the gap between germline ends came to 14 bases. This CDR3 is CASSLNPSSVNEQFF. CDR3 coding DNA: TGTGCCAGCAGCTTAAACCCGTCTAGCGTAAATGAGCAGTTCTTC. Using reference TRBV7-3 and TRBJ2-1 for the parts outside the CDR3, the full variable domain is GAGVSQTPSNKVTEKGKYVELRCDPISGHTALYWYRQSLGQGPEFLIYFQGTGAADDSGLPNDRFFAVRPEGSVSTLKIQRTERGDSAVYLCASSLNPSSVNEQFFGPGTRLTVL.

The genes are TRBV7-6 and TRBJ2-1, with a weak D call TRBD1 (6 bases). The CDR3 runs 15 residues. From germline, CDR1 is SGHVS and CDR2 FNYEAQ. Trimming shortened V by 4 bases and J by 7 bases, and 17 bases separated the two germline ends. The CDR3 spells CASSWAGVSVNEQFF. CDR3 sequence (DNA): TGTGCCAGCAGCTGGGCAGGGGTCTCCGTGAATGAGCAGTTCTTC. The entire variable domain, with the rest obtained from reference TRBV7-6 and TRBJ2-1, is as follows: GAGVSQSPRYKVTKRGQDVALRCDPISGHVSLYWYRQALGQGPEFLTYFNYEAQQDKSGLPNDRFSAERPEGSISTLTIQRTEQRDSAMYRCASSWAGVSVNEQFFGPGTRLTVL.

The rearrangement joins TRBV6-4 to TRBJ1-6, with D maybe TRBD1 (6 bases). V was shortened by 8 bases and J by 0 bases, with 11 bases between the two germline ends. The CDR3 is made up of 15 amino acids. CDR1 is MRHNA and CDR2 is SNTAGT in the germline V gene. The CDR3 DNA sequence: TGTGCCAGCTTACAGGGCAGCTCCTATAATTCACCCCTCCACTTT. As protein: CASLQGSSYNSPLHF.